This TCR beta chain was sequenced in a study of cytomegalovirus exposure and HLA in healthy donors. Both 60 Vbeta primers and 13 Jbeta primers went into the PCR. TCRdb's table, derived via immunoSEQ multiplex PCR, lists solely in-frame clones and lacks some. The sample lists about 120,000 clones, roughly 80% occurring once. The V and J ends lost 8 bases and 2 bases respectively, with 7 bases between them. Germline CDR1 is SNHLY and CDR2 is FYNNEI. This CDR3 comprises 11 residues. As concerns this clone: Other DNA sequences within the sample encode an identical CDR3.

The chain carries TRBV2 and TRBJ2-7; D is perhaps TRBD1 (6 bases). The receptor comes from a man aged 55 to 69 in good health and CMV-seropositive. Sequencing was performed on PBMCs. This CDR3 reads CASSGAYEQYF. The CDR3, as DNA: TGTGCCAGCTCAGGGGCCTACGAGCAGTACTTC. Drawing the rest from reference TRBV2 and TRBJ2-7, the complete variable domain is EPEVTQTPSHQVTQMGQEVILRCVPISNHLYFYWYRQILGQKVEFLVSFYNNEISEKSEIFDDQFSVERPDGSNFTLKIRSTKLEDSAMYFCASSGAYEQYFGPGTRLTVT.